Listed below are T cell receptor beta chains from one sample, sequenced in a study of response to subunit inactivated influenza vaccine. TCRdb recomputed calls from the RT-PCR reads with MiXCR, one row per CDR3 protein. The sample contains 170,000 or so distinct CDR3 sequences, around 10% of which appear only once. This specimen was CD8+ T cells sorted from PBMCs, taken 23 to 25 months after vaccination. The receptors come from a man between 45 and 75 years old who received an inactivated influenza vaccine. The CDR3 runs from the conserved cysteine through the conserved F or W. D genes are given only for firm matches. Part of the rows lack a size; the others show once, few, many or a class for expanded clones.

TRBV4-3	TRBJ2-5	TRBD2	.	TGCGCCAGCAGCCAAGAGCGGGAGGACTACCAAGAGACCCAGTACTTC	CASSQEREDYQETQYF
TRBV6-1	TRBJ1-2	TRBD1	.	TGTGCCAGCAAAACAGGGGGCTGGTATGGCTACACCTTC	CASKTGGWYGYTF
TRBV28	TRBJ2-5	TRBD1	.	TGTGCCAGCAGTTTGCGACCAGGACAGGCTCAAGAGACCCAGTACTTC	CASSLRPGQAQETQYF
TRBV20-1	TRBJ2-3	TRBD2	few	TGCAGTGCTAGAGATTTAGCGGGAGGCCCTAGACCAGATACGCAGTATTTT	CSARDLAGGPRPDTQYF
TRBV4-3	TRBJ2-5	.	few	TGCGCCAGCAGCCAAGATTGGGGACAACTCCAAGAGACCCAGTACTTC	CASSQDWGQLQETQYF
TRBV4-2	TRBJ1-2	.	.	TGTGCCAGCAGCCAAGATGCAACTAACTATGGCTACACCTTC	CASSQDATNYGYTF
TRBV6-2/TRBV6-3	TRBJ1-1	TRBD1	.	TGTGCCAGCAGTTACCCTCGGACAGGGGAGAACACTGAAGCTTTCTTT	CASSYPRTGENTEAFF
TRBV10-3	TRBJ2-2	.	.	TGTGCCATCAGTGCGCCCCAGGGGAACACCGGGGAGCTGTTTTTT	CAISAPQGNTGELFF
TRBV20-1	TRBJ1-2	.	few	TGCAGTGCTAGTTCAATAATAGGAGGCTACACCTTC	CSASSIIGGYTF
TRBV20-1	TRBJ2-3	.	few	TGCAGTGCTAGCGACCTCACTAGCACAGATACGCAGTATTTT	CSASDLTSTDTQYF
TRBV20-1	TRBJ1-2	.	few	TGCAGTGCTAGACCTCTGGGGCAGGGCTATGGCTACACCTTC	CSARPLGQGYGYTF
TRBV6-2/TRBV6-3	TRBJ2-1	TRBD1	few	TGTGCCAGCAGTGGACCGGGACAGCTTTTGTACAATGAGCAGTTCTTC	CASSGPGQLLYNEQFF
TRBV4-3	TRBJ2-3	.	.	TGCGCCAGCAGCCCCTCTCTAAGCGCAGATACGCAGTATTTT	CASSPSLSADTQYF
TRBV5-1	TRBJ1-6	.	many	TGCGCCAGCAGCTTGGGGGACAATTATAATTCACCCCTCCACTTT	CASSLGDNYNSPLHF
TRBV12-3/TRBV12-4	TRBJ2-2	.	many	TGTGCCAGCAGTTTCCCTTACACCGGGGAGCTGTTTTTT	CASSFPYTGELFF
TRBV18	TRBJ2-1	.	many	TGTGCCAGCTCCCCAGGGGGGAGGTCCTACAATGAGCAGTTCTTC	CASSPGGRSYNEQFF
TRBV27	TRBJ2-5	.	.	TGTGCCAGCAGTTTTCGATCTGTTCGGACAGCGGGGCCAGAGACCCAGTACTTC	CASSFRSVRTAGPETQYF
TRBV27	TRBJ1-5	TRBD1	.	TGTGCCAGCAGTCCACTGGGGACAGGGACCAGCAATCAGCCCCAGCATTTT	CASSPLGTGTSNQPQHF